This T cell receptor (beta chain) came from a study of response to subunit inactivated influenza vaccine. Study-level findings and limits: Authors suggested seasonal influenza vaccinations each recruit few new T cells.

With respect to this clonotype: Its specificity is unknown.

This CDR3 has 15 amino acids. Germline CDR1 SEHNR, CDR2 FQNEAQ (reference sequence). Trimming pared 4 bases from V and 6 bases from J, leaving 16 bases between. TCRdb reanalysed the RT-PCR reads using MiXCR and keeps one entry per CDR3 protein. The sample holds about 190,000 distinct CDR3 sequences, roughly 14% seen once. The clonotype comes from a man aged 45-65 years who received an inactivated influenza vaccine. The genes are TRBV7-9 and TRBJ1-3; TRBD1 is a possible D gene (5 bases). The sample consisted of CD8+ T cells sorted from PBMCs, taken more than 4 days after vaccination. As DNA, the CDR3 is TGTGCCAGCAGCTCCCCGGGACGCAAATTAAACACCATATATTTT. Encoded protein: CASSSPGRKLNTIYF.